This T cell receptor (beta chain) stems from a study of OX40 agonist ivuxolimab in advanced cancers. Study in general: The diagnoses of dose-escalation patients were hepatocellular carcinoma, melanoma, renal cell or head and neck cancer. The mean age was about 57 years, ranging from 23 to 79, with around four fifths of participants male. Two patients with cutaneous melanoma and one with hepatocellular carcinoma, three in total, showed partial responses.

About this clone: Its antigen is not identified.

The protocol was immunoSEQ multiplex PCR, while the TCRdb copy is restricted to in-frame clones and leaves out a portion. Among fewer than 70,000 clones listed, about nine tenths were seen once. Study conclusions and caveats: CD4+ and CD8+ T cells in blood underwent clonal expansion by week 6 at 0.1 to 3.0 mg/kg.

Germline loops: CDR1 SGHAT, CDR2 FQNNGV. V was clipped by 0 bases and J by 4 bases, with 10 bases between them. The CDR3 covers 15 residues. The sequencing here drew on CD4+ or CD8+ T cells sorted from blood, taken in a trial of the OX40 agonist ivuxolimab. The rearrangement joins TRBV11-2 to TRBJ2-1; D perhaps matches TRBD2 (6 bases). The clonotype comes from an adult with an advanced solid tumor such as melanoma, head and neck, liver or kidney cancer. CDR3 amino acids: CASSLENSGYNEQFF. The CDR3 DNA reads TGTGCCAGCAGCTTAGAAAATAGCGGATACAATGAGCAGTTCTTC. Full variable domain (outside the CDR3, taken from reference TRBV11-2 and TRBJ2-1): EAGVAQSPRYKIIEKRQSVAFWCNPISGHATLYWYQQILGQGPKLLIQFQNNGVVDDSQLPKDRFSAERLKGVDSTLKIQPAKLEDSAVYLCASSLENSGYNEQFFGPGTRLTVL.